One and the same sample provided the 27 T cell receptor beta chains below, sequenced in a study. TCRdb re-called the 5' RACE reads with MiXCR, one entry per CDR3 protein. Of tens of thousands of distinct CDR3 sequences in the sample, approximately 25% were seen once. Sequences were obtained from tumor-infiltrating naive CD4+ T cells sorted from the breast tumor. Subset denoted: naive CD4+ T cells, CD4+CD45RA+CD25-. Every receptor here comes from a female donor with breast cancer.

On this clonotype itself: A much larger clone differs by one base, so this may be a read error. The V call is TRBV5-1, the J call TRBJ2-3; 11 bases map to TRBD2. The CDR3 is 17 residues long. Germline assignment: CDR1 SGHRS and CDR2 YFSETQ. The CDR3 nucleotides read TGCGCCAGCAGCCCCCAACTAGCGGGGGCGTCACGAGATGCGCAGTATTTT. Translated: CASSPQLAGASRDAQYF.

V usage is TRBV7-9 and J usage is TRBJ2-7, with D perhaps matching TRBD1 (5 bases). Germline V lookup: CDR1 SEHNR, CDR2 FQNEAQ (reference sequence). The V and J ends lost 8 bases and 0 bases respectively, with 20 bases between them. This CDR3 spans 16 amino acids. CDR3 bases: TGTGCCAGCCATCGGTGGAAGACAGATGTCTCCTACGAGCAGTACTTC. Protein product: CASHRWKTDVSYEQYF.

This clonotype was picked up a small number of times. The DNA for the CDR3 is TGTGCCAGCAGCTACCAACAGGGGGCCGGGAACTATGGCTACACCTTC. Amino acids: CASSYQQGAGNYGYTF. V usage is TRBV13 and J usage is TRBJ1-2; the match to TRBD1 covers 9 bases. CDR1 is PRHDT and CDR2 is FYEKMQ in the germline V gene (reference sequence). CDR3 length: 16 amino acids. With 4 bases clipped from V and 2 bases from J, the junction kept 8 bases outside the gene matches.

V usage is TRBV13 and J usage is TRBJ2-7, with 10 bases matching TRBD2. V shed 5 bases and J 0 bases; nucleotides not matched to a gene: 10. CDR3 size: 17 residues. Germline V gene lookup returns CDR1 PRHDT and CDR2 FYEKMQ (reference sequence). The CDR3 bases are TGTGCCAGCAGCCCGGATACCACTAGCGGGAACTCCTACGAGCAGTACTTC. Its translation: CASSPDTTSGNSYEQYF.

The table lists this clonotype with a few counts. The CDR3 coding sequence is TGTGCCAGCAGGGCTTCGGTGGTGGTGGGACCCTCCTACAATGAGCAGTTCTTC. Its translation is CASRASVVVGPSYNEQFF. The chain combines TRBV9 with TRBJ2-1; D is perhaps TRBD1 or TRBD2 (5 bases each). The CDR3 spans 18 residues. The germline V gene encodes CDR1 SGDLS and CDR2 YYNGEE. Trimming removed 5 bases from V and 0 bases from J, with 21 bases in between.

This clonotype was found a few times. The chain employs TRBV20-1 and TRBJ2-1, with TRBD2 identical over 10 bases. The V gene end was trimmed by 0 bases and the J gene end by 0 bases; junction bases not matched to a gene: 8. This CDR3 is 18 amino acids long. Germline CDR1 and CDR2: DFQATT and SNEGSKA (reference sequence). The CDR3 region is CSARDSGLALSSYNEQFF. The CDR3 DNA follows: TGCAGTGCTAGAGACTCGGGACTAGCGTTGAGCTCCTACAATGAGCAGTTCTTC.

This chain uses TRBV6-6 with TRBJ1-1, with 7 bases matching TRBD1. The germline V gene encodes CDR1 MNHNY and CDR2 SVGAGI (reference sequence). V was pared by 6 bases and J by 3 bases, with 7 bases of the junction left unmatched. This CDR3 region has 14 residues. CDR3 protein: CASSRQGGDTEAFF. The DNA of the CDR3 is TGTGCCAGCAGCCGACAGGGTGGTGACACTGAAGCTTTCTTT.

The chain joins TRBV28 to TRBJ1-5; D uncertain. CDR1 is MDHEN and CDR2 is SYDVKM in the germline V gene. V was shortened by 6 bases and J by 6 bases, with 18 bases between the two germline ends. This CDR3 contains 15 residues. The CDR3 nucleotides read TGTGCCAGCAGCCCCCTTTCTTTTGGGTTTCAGCCCCAGCATTTT. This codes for CASSPLSFGFQPQHF.

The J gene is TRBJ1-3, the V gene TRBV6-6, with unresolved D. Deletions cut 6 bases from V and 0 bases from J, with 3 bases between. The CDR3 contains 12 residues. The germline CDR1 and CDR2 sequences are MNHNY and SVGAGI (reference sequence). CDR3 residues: CASRASGNTIYF. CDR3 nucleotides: TGTGCCAGCAGGGCCTCTGGAAACACCATATATTTT.

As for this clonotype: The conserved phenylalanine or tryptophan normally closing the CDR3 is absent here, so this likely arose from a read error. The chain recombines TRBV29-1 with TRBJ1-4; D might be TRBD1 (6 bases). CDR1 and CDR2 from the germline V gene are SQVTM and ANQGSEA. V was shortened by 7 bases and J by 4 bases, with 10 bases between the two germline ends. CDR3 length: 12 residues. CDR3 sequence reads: CSAARGNEKLFY. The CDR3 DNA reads TGCAGCGCAGCCAGGGGTAATGAAAAACTGTTTTAT.

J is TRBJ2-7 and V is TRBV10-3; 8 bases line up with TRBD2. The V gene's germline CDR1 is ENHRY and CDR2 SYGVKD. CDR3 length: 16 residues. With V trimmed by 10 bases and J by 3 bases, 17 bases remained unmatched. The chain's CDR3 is CATGPPGLELSYEQYF. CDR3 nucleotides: TGTGCCACCGGGCCGCCGGGACTAGAATTAAGCTACGAGCAGTACTTC.

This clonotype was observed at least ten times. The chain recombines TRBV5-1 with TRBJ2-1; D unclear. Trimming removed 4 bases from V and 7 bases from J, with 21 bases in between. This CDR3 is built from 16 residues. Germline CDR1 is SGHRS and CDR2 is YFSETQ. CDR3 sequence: CASSPELGSQRNEQFF. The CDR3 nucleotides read TGCGCCAGCAGCCCCGAATTAGGGTCCCAGAGGAATGAGCAGTTCTTC.

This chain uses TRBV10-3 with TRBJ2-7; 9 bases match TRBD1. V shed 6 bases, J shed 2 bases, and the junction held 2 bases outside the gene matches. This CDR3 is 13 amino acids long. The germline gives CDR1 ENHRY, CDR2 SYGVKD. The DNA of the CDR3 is TGTGCCATCAGCGGGACAGGGACCTACGAGCAGTACTTC. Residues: CAISGTGTYEQYF.

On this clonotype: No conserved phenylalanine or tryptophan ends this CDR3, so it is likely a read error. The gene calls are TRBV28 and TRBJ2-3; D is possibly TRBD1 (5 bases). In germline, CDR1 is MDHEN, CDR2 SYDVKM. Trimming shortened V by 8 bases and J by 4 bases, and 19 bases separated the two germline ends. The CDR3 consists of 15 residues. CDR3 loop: CASFGADEPPDTQYL. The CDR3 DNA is TGTGCCAGCTTTGGGGCAGATGAACCTCCAGATACGCAGTATCTT.

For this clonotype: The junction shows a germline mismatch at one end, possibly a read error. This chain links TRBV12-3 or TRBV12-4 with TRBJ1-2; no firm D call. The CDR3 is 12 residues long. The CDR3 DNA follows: TGTGCCAGCAGCCAGAGTAACCATGGCTACACCTTC. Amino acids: CASSQSNHGYTF.

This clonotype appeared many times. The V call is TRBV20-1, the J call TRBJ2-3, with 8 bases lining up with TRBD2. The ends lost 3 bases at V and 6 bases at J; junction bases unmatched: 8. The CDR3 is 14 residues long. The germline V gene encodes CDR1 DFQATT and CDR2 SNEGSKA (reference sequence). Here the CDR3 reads CSARAGLVLDTQYF. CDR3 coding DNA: TGCAGTGCTAGGGCGGGACTAGTTCTGGATACGCAGTATTTT.

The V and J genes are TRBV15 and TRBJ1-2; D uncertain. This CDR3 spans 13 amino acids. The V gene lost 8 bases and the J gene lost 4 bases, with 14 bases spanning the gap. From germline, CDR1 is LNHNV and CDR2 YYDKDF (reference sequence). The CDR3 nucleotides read TGTGCCACCTCCCCAGACGGAAGCTATGGCTACACCTTC. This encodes CATSPDGSYGYTF. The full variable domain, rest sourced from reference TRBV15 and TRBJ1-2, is DAMVIQNPRYQVTQFGKPVTLSCSQTLNHNVMYWYQQKSSQAPKLLFHYYDKDFNNEADTPDNFQSRRPNTSFCFLDIRSPGLGDTAMYLCATSPDGSYGYTFGSGTRLTVV.

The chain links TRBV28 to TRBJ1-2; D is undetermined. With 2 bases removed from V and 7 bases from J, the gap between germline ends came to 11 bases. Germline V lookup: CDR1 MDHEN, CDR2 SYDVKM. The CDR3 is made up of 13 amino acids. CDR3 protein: CASSLLTGPGYTF. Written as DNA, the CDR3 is TGTGCCAGCAGTTTACTGACGGGCCCTGGCTACACCTTC.

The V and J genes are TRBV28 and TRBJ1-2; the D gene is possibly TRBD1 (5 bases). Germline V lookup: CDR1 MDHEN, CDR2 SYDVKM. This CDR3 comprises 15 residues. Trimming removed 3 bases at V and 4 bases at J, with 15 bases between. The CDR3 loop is CASSFPLGGGYGYTF. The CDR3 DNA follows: TGTGCCAGCAGTTTTCCCTTGGGGGGGGGCTATGGCTACACCTTC.

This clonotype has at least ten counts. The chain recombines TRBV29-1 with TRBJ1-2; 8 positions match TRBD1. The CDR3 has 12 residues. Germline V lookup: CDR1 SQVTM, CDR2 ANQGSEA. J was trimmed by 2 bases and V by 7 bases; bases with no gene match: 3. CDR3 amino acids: CSARQGNYGYTF. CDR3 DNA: TGCAGCGCCCGACAGGGGAACTATGGCTACACCTTC.

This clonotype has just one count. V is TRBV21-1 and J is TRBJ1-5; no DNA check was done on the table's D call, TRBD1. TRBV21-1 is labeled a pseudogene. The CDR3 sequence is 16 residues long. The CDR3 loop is CASSPTDRASKQPQHF. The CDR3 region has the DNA TGTGCCAGCAGCCCGACGGACAGGGCTAGCAAGCAGCCCCAGCATTTT.

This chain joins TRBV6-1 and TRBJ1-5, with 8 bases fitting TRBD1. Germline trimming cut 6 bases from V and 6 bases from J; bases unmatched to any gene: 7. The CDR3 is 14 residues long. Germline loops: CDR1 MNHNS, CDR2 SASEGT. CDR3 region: CASRDRGTVQPQHF. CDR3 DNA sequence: TGTGCCAGCAGAGACAGGGGCACGGTTCAGCCCCAGCATTTT.

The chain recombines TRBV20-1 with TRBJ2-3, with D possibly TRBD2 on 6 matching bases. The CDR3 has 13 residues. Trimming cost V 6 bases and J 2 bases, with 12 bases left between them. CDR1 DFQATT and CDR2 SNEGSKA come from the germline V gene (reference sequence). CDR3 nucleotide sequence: TGCAGTGCCGGGACTTCTCACACAGATACGCAGTATTTT. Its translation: CSAGTSHTDTQYF.

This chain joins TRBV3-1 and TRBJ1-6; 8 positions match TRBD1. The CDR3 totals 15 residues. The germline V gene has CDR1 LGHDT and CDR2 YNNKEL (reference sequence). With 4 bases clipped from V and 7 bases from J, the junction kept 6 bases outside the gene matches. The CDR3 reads CASSPQGQANSPLHF. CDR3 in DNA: TGTGCCAGCAGCCCCCAGGGACAGGCAAATTCACCCCTCCACTTT.

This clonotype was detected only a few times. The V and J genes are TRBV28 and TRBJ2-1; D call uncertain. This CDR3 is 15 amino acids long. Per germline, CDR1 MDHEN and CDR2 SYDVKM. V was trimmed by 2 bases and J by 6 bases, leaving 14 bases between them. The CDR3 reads CASSLGPRVGNEQFF. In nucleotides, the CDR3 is TGTGCCAGCAGTTTAGGGCCTAGGGTTGGCAATGAGCAGTTCTTC.

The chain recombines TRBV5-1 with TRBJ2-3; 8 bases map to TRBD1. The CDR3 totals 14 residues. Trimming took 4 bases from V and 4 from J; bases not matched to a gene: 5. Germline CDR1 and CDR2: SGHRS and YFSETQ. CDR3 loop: CASSLDRAPDTQYF. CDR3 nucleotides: TGCGCCAGCAGCCTGGACAGGGCCCCAGATACGCAGTATTTT.

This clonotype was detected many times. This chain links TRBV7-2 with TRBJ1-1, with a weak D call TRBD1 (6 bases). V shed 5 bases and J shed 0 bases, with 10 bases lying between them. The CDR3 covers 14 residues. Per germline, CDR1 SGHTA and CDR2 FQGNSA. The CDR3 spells CASSPYRVNTEAFF. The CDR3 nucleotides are TGTGCCAGCAGCCCGTACAGGGTGAACACTGAAGCTTTCTTT.